The 23 T cell receptor beta chains below come from one sample, sequenced in a study of blood T cell repertoires in COVID-19. Profiled with immunoSEQ multiplex PCR; TCRdb holds only in-frame clones, not every one. Of hundreds of thousands of clones in the sample, 85% to 90% were seen once. Sequencing was done on a sample of PBMCs or T cells enriched from blood (not recorded which). The receptors originated from a middle-aged man who had recovered from COVID-19.

The chain employs TRBV23-1 and TRBJ2-1, with TRBD2 matching 11 bases. TRBV23-1 has ORF status, its function being uncertain. J gave up 9 bases and V 11 bases, and 9 bases lay outside the gene matches. The CDR3 is made up of 13 amino acids. The CDR3 sequence: CAETSGSRGEQFF. In DNA form, the CDR3 reads TGCGCCGAAACTAGCGGGAGTCGTGGTGAGCAGTTCTTC.

The rearrangement joins TRBV30 to TRBJ1-1; D remains ambiguous. The CDR3 has 11 amino acids. From germline, CDR1 is GTSNPN and CDR2 SVGIG (reference sequence). The ends were cut back, 2 bases at V and 2 bases at J, with 3 bases in the middle. The DNA of the CDR3 is TGTGCCTGGAGTTTAAACACTGAAGCTTTCTTT. It yields the protein CAWSLNTEAFF.

V is TRBV6-2 or TRBV6-3 and J is TRBJ2-1, with 14 bases identical to TRBD2. The length of the CDR3 is 18 residues. The V gene end was trimmed by 2 bases and the J gene end by 4 bases; junction bases not matched to a gene: 7. In germline, CDR1 is MNHEY, CDR2 SVGEGT. The CDR3 protein is CASSYLTSGRARYNEQFF. DNA for the CDR3: TGTGCCAGCAGTTACCTGACTAGCGGGAGGGCGAGGTACAATGAGCAGTTCTTC.

The chain uses TRBV6-5 and TRBJ1-6; 7 bases fit TRBD1. CDR3 length: 15 amino acids. Germline lookup yields CDR1 MNHEY and CDR2 SVGAGI. V trimming: 8 bases; J trimming: 5 bases; junction bases outside the gene matches: 9. The CDR3 coding sequence is TGTGCCAGCTCTAAGTCGGACAGGAATAATTCACCCCTCCACTTT. Amino acid sequence: CASSKSDRNNSPLHF.

This clone has only one observation. This sequence joins TRBV27 and TRBJ2-1; 14 nucleotides line up with TRBD2. The length of the CDR3 is 14 residues. The V gene end was trimmed by 6 bases and the J gene end by 7 bases; junction bases not matched to a gene: 2. The V gene's germline CDR1 is MNHEY and CDR2 SMNVEV (reference sequence). CDR3 sequence reads: CASRGTSGSNEQFF. CDR3 coding DNA: TGTGCCAGCAGAGGGACTAGCGGGAGTAATGAGCAGTTCTTC.

The gene calls are TRBV18 and TRBJ1-5; possible D gene TRBD1, 6 bases. This CDR3 region has 15 residues. V lost 3 bases, J lost 9 bases, and 18 bases lay in between. The germline gives CDR1 KGHSH, CDR2 LQKENI. CDR3 region: CASSPEGGGQGPQHF. CDR3 DNA sequence: TGTGCCAGCTCACCCGAAGGCGGGGGACAAGGGCCCCAGCATTTT.

The rearrangement links TRBV5-6 to TRBJ2-7, with 7 bases lining up with TRBD1. The V segment lost 0 bases and the J segment 4 bases; nucleotides outside the gene matches: 7. Germline V gene sequence: CDR1 SGHDT, CDR2 YYEEEE. The CDR3 has 15 residues. In DNA form, the CDR3 reads TGTGCCAGCAGCTTGGCCCCGACAGGGAGTTACGAGCAGTACTTC. Its translation: CASSLAPTGSYEQYF. The full variable domain, completed using reference TRBV5-6 and TRBJ2-7, is DAGVTQSPTHLIKTRGQQVTLRCSPKSGHDTVSWYQQALGQGPQFIFQYYEEEERQRGNFPDRFSGHQFPNYSSELNVNALLLGDSALYLCASSLAPTGSYEQYFGPGTRLTVT.

The chain is built from TRBV5-4 and TRBJ1-2; D call uncertain. The CDR3 is 15 residues long. Germline V CDR1 and CDR2: SGHNT, YYREEE (reference sequence). V dropped 0 bases and J dropped 0 bases, with 9 bases sitting between them. The CDR3 is CASSLVTGTNYGYTF. In DNA, the CDR3 is TGTGCCAGCAGCTTGGTGACCGGGACTAACTATGGCTACACCTTC.

This rearrangement joins TRBV5-6 to TRBJ1-4; the match to TRBD1 covers 7 bases. The CDR3 has 15 residues. Germline-derived CDR1 and CDR2 are SGHDT and YYEEEE. The junction had 4 bases not matched to a gene; V was cut back by 0 bases and J by 5 bases. The CDR3 bases are TGTGCCAGCAGCTTGGGACAGGGATTGAATGAAAAACTGTTTTTT. Protein sequence: CASSLGQGLNEKLFF. Variable domain in full (rest from reference TRBV5-6 and TRBJ1-4): DAGVTQSPTHLIKTRGQQVTLRCSPKSGHDTVSWYQQALGQGPQFIFQYYEEEERQRGNFPDRFSGHQFPNYSSELNVNALLLGDSALYLCASSLGQGLNEKLFFGSGTQLSVL.

This clone has only one observation. This CDR3 reads CASSRGTGGRGAFF. The CDR3 bases are TGTGCCAGCAGTCGGGGGACAGGGGGAAGGGGAGCTTTCTTT. The chain links TRBV28 to TRBJ1-1; 11 bases line up with TRBD1. Per the germline V gene, CDR1 is MDHEN and CDR2 is SYDVKM. Trimming cost V 5 bases and J 10 bases; bases outside gene matches: 9. This CDR3 has 14 residues. The entire variable domain, with the rest obtained from reference TRBV28 and TRBJ1-1, is as follows: DVKVTQSSRYLVKRTGEKVFLECVQDMDHENMFWYRQDPGLGLRLIYFSYDVKMKEKGDIPEGYSVSREKKERFSLILESASTNQTSMYLCASSRGTGGRGAFFGQGTRLTVV.

This chain links TRBV19 with TRBJ1-5, with a weak D call TRBD1 (5 bases). CDR3 length: 15 amino acids. V was trimmed by 6 bases and J by 0 bases, leaving 12 bases between them. The germline CDR1 and CDR2 sequences are LNHDA and SQIVND (reference sequence). The CDR3 spells CASRVGQDSNQPQHF. Written as DNA, the CDR3 is TGTGCCAGTAGGGTCGGACAAGATAGCAATCAGCCCCAGCATTTT. Complete variable domain (other parts from reference TRBV19 and TRBJ1-5): DGGITQSPKYLFRKEGQNVTLSCEQNLNHDAMYWYRQDPGQGLRLIYYSQIVNDFQKGDIAEGYSVSREKKESFPLTVTSAQKNPTAFYLCASRVGQDSNQPQHFGDGTRLSIL.

The rearrangement joins TRBV5-6 to TRBJ1-6, with D hard to call. V dropped 0 bases and J dropped 2 bases, with 6 bases sitting between them. CDR3 length: 15 amino acids. Germline assignment: CDR1 SGHDT and CDR2 YYEEEE. The CDR3 loop reads CASSLESAYNSPLHF. CDR3 nucleotides: TGTGCCAGCAGCTTGGAGTCGGCCTATAATTCACCCCTCCACTTT.

This clone was seen a handful of times. CDR3 protein: CASSYGLEGYEQYF. CDR3 in DNA: TGTGCCAGCAGTTATGGACTAGAGGGGTACGAGCAGTACTTC. The chain has TRBV6-2 or TRBV6-3 and TRBJ2-7, with 7 nucleotides matching TRBD2. Germline-derived CDR1 and CDR2 are MNHEY and SVGEGT. With 3 bases clipped from V and 4 bases from J, the junction kept 6 bases outside the gene matches. The CDR3 runs to 14 residues.

The chain joins TRBV5-1 to TRBJ2-5; 7 positions match TRBD1. CDR3 size: 14 residues. Germline lookup yields CDR1 SGHRS and CDR2 YFSETQ. V lost 7 bases, J lost 3 bases, and 9 bases stayed unmatched. The CDR3 sequence: CASGMTGLKETQYF. DNA of the CDR3: TGCGCCAGCGGAATGACAGGGCTTAAAGAGACCCAGTACTTC.

This chain connects TRBV11-3 to TRBJ2-1, with D maybe TRBD2 (5 bases). Germline V gene sequence: CDR1 SGHNT, CDR2 YENEEA. This CDR3 comprises 12 residues. V lost 6 bases, J lost 8 bases, and 11 bases lay in between. In DNA, the CDR3 is TGTGCCAGCAGAACGGACTCAGATGAGCAGTTCTTC. The encoded protein is CASRTDSDEQFF.

This chain connects TRBV28 to TRBJ2-5; no clear D. There are 14 residues in the CDR3. Germline V gives CDR1 MDHEN, CDR2 SYDVKM. Between the trimmed V and J ends, which lost 3 bases and 3 bases, there was a span of 11 bases. CDR3 nucleotide sequence: TGTGCCAGCAGTTTCGCTCTAGAGGAAGAGACCCAGTACTTC. Protein product: CASSFALEEETQYF. The entire variable domain, with the rest obtained from reference TRBV28 and TRBJ2-5, is as follows: DVKVTQSSRYLVKRTGEKVFLECVQDMDHENMFWYRQDPGLGLRLIYFSYDVKMKEKGDIPEGYSVSREKKERFSLILESASTNQTSMYLCASSFALEEETQYFGPGTRLLVL.

The chain joins TRBV7-8 to TRBJ1-1; no clear D gene. CDR1 and CDR2 from the germline V gene are SGHVS and FQNEAQ. This CDR3 is built from 15 residues. Trimming removed 1 base at V and 0 bases at J, with 9 bases between. The CDR3 coding sequence is TGTGCCAGCAGCTTAGAACAGATCATGAACACTGAAGCTTTCTTT. Encoded protein: CASSLEQIMNTEAFF.

The rearrangement joins TRBV3-1 (or the pseudogene TRBV3-2) to TRBJ1-2; D is unclear. CDR3 length: 14 residues. The germline gives CDR1 LGHDT, CDR2 YNNKEL (reference sequence). Trimming removed 7 bases from V and 0 bases from J, with 12 bases in between. The CDR3 nucleotides read TGTGCCAGCAACTACGAACGGGCTAACTATGGCTACACCTTC. This translates into CASNYERANYGYTF.

V and J are TRBV27 and TRBJ1-2; 8 bases agree with TRBD1. Germline CDR1 MNHEY, CDR2 SMNVEV (reference sequence). V was clipped by 5 bases and J by 7 bases; unmatched bases: 9. The CDR3 is made up of 14 amino acids. The CDR3 here is CASSVDRVGFGYTF. For the CDR3, the DNA is TGTGCCAGCAGTGTGGACAGGGTCGGCTTTGGCTACACCTTC.

This clone was seen a single time. The J gene is TRBJ1-1, the V gene TRBV7-2; tentatively, D is TRBD1 (6 bases). The CDR3 spans 15 residues. Germline CDR1 reads SGHTA; CDR2 reads FQGNSA. Trimming shortened V by 2 bases and J by 0 bases, and 10 bases separated the two germline ends. Written as DNA, the CDR3 is TGTGCCAGCAGCTTATGGGGGCCACTGAACACTGAAGCTTTCTTT. Its translation is CASSLWGPLNTEAFF.

In this sample, this clone turned up a few times. The chain joins TRBV6-5 to TRBJ2-1; tentative D call: TRBD1 (5 bases). Germline V gene sequence: CDR1 MNHEY, CDR2 SVGAGI. Deletions cut 6 bases from V and 7 bases from J, with 7 bases between. This CDR3 spans 11 amino acids. CDR3 DNA: TGTGCCAGCAGCCAGGGTAATGAGCAGTTCTTC. Protein sequence: CASSQGNEQFF.

The chain recombines TRBV9 with TRBJ2-1, with D perhaps matching TRBD2 (6 bases). V shed 3 bases and J shed 4 bases, with 20 bases lying between them. Germline V gene lookup returns CDR1 SGDLS and CDR2 YYNGEE. CDR3 size: 17 residues. CDR3 residues: CASSAGGTSSLYNEQFF. The CDR3 region has the DNA TGTGCCAGCAGCGCCGGCGGGACTTCTAGCCTGTACAATGAGCAGTTCTTC.

The rearrangement uses TRBV19 and TRBJ2-2; D is perhaps TRBD2 (5 bases). There are 16 residues in the CDR3. Germline V lookup: CDR1 LNHDA, CDR2 SQIVND (reference sequence). The ends were cut back, 6 bases at V and 1 base at J, with 15 bases in the middle. The CDR3 is CASRILGSGNTGELFF. CDR3 sequence (DNA): TGTGCCAGTAGAATACTAGGATCGGGGAACACCGGGGAGCTGTTTTTT.